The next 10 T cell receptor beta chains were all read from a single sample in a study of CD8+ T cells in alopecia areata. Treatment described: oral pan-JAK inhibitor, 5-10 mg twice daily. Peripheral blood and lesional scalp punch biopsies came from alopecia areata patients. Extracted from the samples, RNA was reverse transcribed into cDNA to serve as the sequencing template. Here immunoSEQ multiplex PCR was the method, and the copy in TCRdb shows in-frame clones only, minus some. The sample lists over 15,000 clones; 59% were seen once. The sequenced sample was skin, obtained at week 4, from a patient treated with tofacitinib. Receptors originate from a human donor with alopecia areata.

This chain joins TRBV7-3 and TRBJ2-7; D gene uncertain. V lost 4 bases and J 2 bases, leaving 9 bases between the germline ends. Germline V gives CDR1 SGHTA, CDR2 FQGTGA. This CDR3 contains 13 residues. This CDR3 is CASSSTTAYEQYF. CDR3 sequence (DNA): TGTGCCAGCAGCTCCACCACCGCCTACGAGCAGTACTTC.

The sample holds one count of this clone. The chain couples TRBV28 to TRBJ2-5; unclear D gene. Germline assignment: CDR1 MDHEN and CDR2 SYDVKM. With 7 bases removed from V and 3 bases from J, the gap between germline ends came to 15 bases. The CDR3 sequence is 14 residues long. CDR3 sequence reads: CASTTRRREETQYF. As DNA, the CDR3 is TGTGCCAGCACTACAAGACGACGGGAAGAGACCCAGTACTTC.

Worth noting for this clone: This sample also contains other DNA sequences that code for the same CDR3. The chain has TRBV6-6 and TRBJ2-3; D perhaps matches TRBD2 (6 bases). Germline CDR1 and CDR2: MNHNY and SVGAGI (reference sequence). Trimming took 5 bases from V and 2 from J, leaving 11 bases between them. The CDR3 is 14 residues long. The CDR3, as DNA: TGTGCCAGCAGTCCCCGGGACTCCACAGATACGCAGTATTTT. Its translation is CASSPRDSTDTQYF.

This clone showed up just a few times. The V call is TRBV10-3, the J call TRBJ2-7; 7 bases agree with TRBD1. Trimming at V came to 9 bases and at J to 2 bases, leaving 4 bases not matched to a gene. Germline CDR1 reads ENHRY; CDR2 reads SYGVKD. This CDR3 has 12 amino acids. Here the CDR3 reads CAIGQVAYEQYF. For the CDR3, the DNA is TGTGCCATAGGACAGGTGGCCTACGAGCAGTACTTC.

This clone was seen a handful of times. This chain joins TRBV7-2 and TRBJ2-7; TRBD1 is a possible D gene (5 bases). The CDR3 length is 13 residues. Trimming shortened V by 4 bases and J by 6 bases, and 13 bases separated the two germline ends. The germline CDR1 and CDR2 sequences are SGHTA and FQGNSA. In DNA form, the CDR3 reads TGTGCCAGCAGCTGGGCAGGGTCAGGCGAGCAGTACTTC. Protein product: CASSWAGSGEQYF.

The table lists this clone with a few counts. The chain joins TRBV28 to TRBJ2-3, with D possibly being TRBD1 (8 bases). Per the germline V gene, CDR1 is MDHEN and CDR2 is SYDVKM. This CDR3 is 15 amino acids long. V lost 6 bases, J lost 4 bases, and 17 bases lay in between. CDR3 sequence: CASRSHRGGADTQYF. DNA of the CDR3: TGTGCCAGCAGAAGCCACAGGGGGGGGGCAGATACGCAGTATTTT.

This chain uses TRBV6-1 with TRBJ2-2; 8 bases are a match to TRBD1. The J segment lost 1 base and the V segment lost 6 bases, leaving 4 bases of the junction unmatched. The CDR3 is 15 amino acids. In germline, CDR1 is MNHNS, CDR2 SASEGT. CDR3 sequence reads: CASRPGTGNTGELFF. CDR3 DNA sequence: TGTGCCAGCAGACCTGGGACAGGGAACACCGGGGAGCTGTTTTTT.

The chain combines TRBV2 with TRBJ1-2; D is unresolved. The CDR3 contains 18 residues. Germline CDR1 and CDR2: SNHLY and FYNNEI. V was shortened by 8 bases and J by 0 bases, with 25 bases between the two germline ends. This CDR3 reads CASLRESTLAYSNYGYTF. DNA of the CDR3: TGTGCCAGCCTAAGGGAGTCCACATTAGCCTACTCTAACTATGGCTACACCTTC. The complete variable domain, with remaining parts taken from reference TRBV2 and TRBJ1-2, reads EPEVTQTPSHQVTQMGQEVILRCVPISNHLYFYWYRQILGQKVEFLVSFYNNEISEKSEIFDDQFSVERPDGSNFTLKIRSTKLEDSAMYFCASLRESTLAYSNYGYTFGSGTRLTVV.

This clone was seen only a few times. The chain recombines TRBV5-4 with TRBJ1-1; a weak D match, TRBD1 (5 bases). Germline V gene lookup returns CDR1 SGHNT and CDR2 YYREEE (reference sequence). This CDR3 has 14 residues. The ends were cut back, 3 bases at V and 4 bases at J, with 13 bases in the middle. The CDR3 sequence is CASSWGSGVTEAFF. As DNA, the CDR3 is TGTGCCAGCAGCTGGGGTTCGGGGGTCACTGAAGCTTTCTTT.

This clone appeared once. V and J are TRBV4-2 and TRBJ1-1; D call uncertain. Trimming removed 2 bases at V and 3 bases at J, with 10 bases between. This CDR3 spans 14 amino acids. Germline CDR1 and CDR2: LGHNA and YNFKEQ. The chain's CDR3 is CASSQYVGYTEAFF. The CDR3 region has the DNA TGTGCCAGCAGCCAATACGTGGGGTACACTGAAGCTTTCTTT.